The 3 T cell receptor beta chains below come from one sample, sequenced in a study of OX40 agonist ivuxolimab in advanced cancers. Assay: immunoSEQ multiplex PCR; the TCRdb copy retains only in-frame clones and omits some. Among roughly 80,000 clones, roughly 80% were seen once, and the ten largest hold more than 1.5%. Sample: CD4+ or CD8+ T cells sorted from blood, taken in a trial of the OX40 agonist ivuxolimab. Source of these receptors: an adult with an advanced solid tumor such as melanoma, head and neck, liver or kidney cancer.

The V call is TRBV5-4, the J call TRBJ1-5, with D possibly TRBD1 on 5 matching bases. The germline V gene has CDR1 SGHNT and CDR2 YYREEE (reference sequence). V lost 3 bases and J lost 5, with 15 bases in between. The CDR3 runs 15 residues. This CDR3 reads CASSSGTASDQPQHF. The CDR3 bases are TGTGCCAGCAGCTCCGGGACGGCTTCCGATCAGCCCCAGCATTTT.

This clone occurred a few times. This rearrangement joins TRBV11-2 to TRBJ1-1; the D gene is possibly TRBD1 (5 bases). Trimming removed 0 bases at V and 4 bases at J, with 12 bases between. CDR1 is SGHAT and CDR2 is FQNNGV in the germline V gene. This CDR3 has 15 amino acids. Here the CDR3 reads CASSLEPGAATEAFF. The CDR3 coding sequence is TGTGCCAGCAGCTTAGAACCCGGGGCTGCCACTGAAGCTTTCTTT.

V usage is TRBV19 and J usage is TRBJ2-5, with a possible D match to TRBD1 (6 bases). Germline V gene data show CDR1 as LNHDA and CDR2 as SQIVND (reference sequence). V lost 3 bases to trimming and J lost 1 base, with 12 bases between them. This CDR3 is 15 amino acids long. The CDR3 DNA sequence: TGTGCCAGTAGTATCACCCCGACAGGCCAAGAGACCCAGTACTTC. Residues: CASSITPTGQETQYF.